This T cell receptor (beta chain) appears in the sequencing data of a study of cytotoxic CD8 clonotypes in ibrutinib-treated CLL. Study-wide context: There were, on average, around 260,000 productive templates and tens of thousands of productive rearrangements per sample.

A note on this clone: The target antigen is unknown.

Study-level results: Public clonotypes showed up rarely, and on treatment they shrank or held steady.

The CDR3 has 18 amino acids. Trimming at V came to 3 bases and at J to 0 bases, leaving 3 bases not matched to a gene. The germline gives CDR1 MGHRA, CDR2 YSYEKL. Depth targeted 1 in 200,000 to 1 in 1 million T cells, averaging roughly 9.3x coverage per clonotype. Sequencing was performed with immunoSEQ multiplex PCR; in TCRdb, only in-frame clones are kept and a portion is missing. The table has some 200,000 clones, 79% seen once. This sample comprised PBMCs, obtained after 12 months of ibrutinib treatment. The chain combines TRBV4-1 with TRBJ2-4; 15 bases agree with TRBD2. The sequence was obtained from a human donor with chronic lymphocytic leukemia. This CDR3 is CASSQGLAGGLAKNIQYF. The CDR3 DNA reads as TGCGCCAGCAGCCAGGGACTAGCGGGGGGATTAGCCAAAAACATTCAGTACTTC.